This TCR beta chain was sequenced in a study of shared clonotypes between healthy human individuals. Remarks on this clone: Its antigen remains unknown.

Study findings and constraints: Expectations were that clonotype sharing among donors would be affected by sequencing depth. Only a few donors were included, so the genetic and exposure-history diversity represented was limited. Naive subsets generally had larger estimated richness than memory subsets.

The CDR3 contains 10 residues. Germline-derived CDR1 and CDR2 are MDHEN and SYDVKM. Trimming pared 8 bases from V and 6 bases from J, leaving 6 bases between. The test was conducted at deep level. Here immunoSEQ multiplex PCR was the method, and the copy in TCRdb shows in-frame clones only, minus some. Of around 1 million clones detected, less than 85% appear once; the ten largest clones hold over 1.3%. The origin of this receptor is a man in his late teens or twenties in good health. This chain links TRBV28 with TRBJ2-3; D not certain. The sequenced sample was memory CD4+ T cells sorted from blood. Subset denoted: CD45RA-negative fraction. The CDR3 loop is CASVGDTQYF. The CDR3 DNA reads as TGTGCCAGCGTTGGGGATACGCAGTATTTT.